The 25 T cell receptor delta chains listed next were all sequenced from one sample in a study of gamma-delta T cells after stem cell transplantation. TCRdb reanalyzed the RT-PCR reads using CATT. The sample records 15,000 to 19,000 delta-chain clones, 9.4% being singletons. Sequencing input: gamma-delta T cells. These receptors came from a human donor. It is not recorded whose cells these are; they may come from a transplant donor.

This clone was seen a few times. V and J are TRDV2 and TRDJ1; D possibly corresponds to TRDD3 (6 bases). Trimming pared 0 bases from V and 11 bases from J, leaving 21 bases between. This CDR3 spans 15 amino acids. Germline loops: CDR1 GEAIGNYY, CDR2 EKD. The CDR3 DNA reads TGTGCCTGTGACACCGTCCTGGGGCAAGGGGATCACCTCATCTTT. Translated: CACDTVLGQGDHLIF.

This clone was seen repeatedly, ten times or more. A far more abundant clone sits one base away, making this likely a read error. The identical CDR3 is also encoded by other nucleotide sequences in the sample. The chain links TRDV2 to TRDJ1; 7 bases align to TRDD3. Germline CDR1 GEAIGNYY, CDR2 EKD. J was trimmed by 4 bases and V by 0 bases; bases with no gene match: 22. CDR3 length: 20 residues. CDR3 region: CACDTVPSNWGSENGDKLIF. DNA of the CDR3: TGTGCCTGTGACACCGTTCCCTCCAACTGGGGATCGGAAAATGGCGATAAACTCATCTTT.

This clone was observed a handful of times. TCRdb records a much larger clone's protein for this DNA, with a difference at residue 5 that likely arises from a read error; the protein given is the translation of the DNA. The chain employs TRDV2 and TRDJ1; 7 bases line up with TRDD3. The length of the CDR3 is 17 residues. Trimming at V came to 3 bases and at J to 0 bases, leaving 12 bases not matched to a gene. Germline CDR1 and CDR2: GEAIGNYY and EKD. CDR3 protein: CACDVLTEGYHTDKLIF. In DNA form, the CDR3 reads TGTGCCTGTGACGTCCTTACAGAGGGATACCACACCGATAAACTCATCTTT.

Notes on this clone: The mismatch at residue 4 between this DNA's translation and the TCRdb protein of a much larger clone likely reflects a read error; the protein shown is translated from the DNA. The chain links TRDV2 to TRDJ3; TRDD3 matches at 8 bases. Germline V CDR1 and CDR2: GEAIGNYY, EKD. The CDR3 spans 19 residues. Trimming cost V 4 bases and J 0 bases; bases outside gene matches: 10. The CDR3 reads CACETLGDKSSWDTRQMFF. The CDR3 region has the DNA TGTGCCTGTGAGACCCTGGGGGACAAGAGCTCCTGGGACACCCGACAGATGTTTTTC.

There are a few counts of this clone. The protein held in TCRdb is that of a much larger clone and does not match this DNA's translation at residue 10, likely because of a read error; the protein shown is translated from the DNA. Other nucleotide sequences from this sample produce the same CDR3. The chain uses TRDV2 and TRDJ1; 7 bases are a match to TRDD2. The length of the CDR3 is 19 residues. The trim removed 0 bases at V and 0 bases at J, leaving 15 bases unmatched. Germline V gene lookup returns CDR1 GEAIGNYY and CDR2 EKD. CDR3 nucleotides: TGTGCCTGTGACACCGTTCCTACTACTGTGGGATTGTACACCGATAAACTCATCTTT. Translating it yields CACDTVPTTVGLYTDKLIF.

A word on this clone: Given a much more abundant clone one base away, this may be a read error. The rearrangement uses TRDV2 and TRDJ1, with 10 bases matching TRDD3. This CDR3 is built from 20 residues. Germline V lookup: CDR1 GEAIGNYY, CDR2 EKD. V trimming: 3 bases; J trimming: 0 bases; junction bases outside the gene matches: 18. The CDR3 sequence: CACDSGWGDTGSKYTDKLIF. CDR3 in DNA: TGTGCCTGTGACTCGGGTTGGGGGGATACGGGGTCTAAGTACACCGATAAACTCATCTTT.

This clone has only a few counts. The protein in TCRdb stems from a much larger clone and differs at residue 13 from this DNA's translation, likely a read error; here the protein is translated from the DNA. This chain uses TRDV2 with TRDJ3; 11 nucleotides agree with TRDD3. CDR3 length: 22 residues. The germline V gene has CDR1 GEAIGNYY and CDR2 EKD. Trimming at V came to 0 bases and at J to 0 bases, leaving 12 bases not matched to a gene. CDR3 in DNA: TGTGCCTGTGACACCGCTGGTGGGGGATACGCCCGGAACTCCTGGGACACCCGACAGATGTTTTTC. Protein product: CACDTAGGGYARNSWDTRQMFF.

This clone was counted between two and nine times. Translating this DNA gives a protein that differs at residue 11 from the TCRdb one, which belongs to a much larger clone; a read error is likely, and the protein shown is this translation. The chain employs TRDV2 and TRDJ1; 11 bases are shared with TRDD3. V was pared by 2 bases and J by 6 bases, with 7 bases of the junction left unmatched. This CDR3 contains 15 residues. Germline assignment: CDR1 GEAIGNYY and CDR2 EKD. The CDR3 DNA is TGTGCCTGTGACAATCTGGGGGATACTGGCAATAAACTCATCTTT. Protein sequence: CACDNLGDTGNKLIF.

This clone occurred many times. A read error likely explains why the TCRdb protein, taken from a much larger clone, differs from this DNA's translation at residue 6; the protein shown is translated from the DNA. In the same sample, other DNA sequences code for this CDR3. The V call is TRDV2, the J call TRDJ1; 9 bases fit TRDD3. Unmatched junction bases numbered 13, after V lost 3 bases and J lost 0 bases. From germline, CDR1 is GEAIGNYY and CDR2 EKD. CDR3 size: 18 residues. CDR3 in amino acids: CACDARGDTLTYTDKLIF. The CDR3 DNA reads TGTGCCTGTGACGCTCGGGGGGATACCCTAACGTACACCGATAAACTCATCTTT.

This clone was detected ten times or more. The translation of this DNA and the TCRdb protein of a much larger clone differ at residue 16, probably owing to a read error; the protein shown here is translated from the DNA. The chain employs TRDV2 and TRDJ1, with 8 nucleotides matching TRDD3. From germline, CDR1 is GEAIGNYY and CDR2 EKD. There are 19 residues in the CDR3. CDR3: CACDPLFGYQGDSTDNLIF. Written as DNA, the CDR3 is TGTGCCTGTGACCCTTTGTTTGGCTACCAGGGGGATAGCACCGATAACCTCATCTTT.

Comments on this clone: The protein that TCRdb holds for this DNA derives from a much larger clone and differs from the translated DNA at residue 12, which likely indicates a read error; the protein shown here is translated from the DNA. This specimen includes other DNA sequences encoding the same CDR3. This sequence joins TRDV2 and TRDJ1, with 10 bases identical to TRDD3. Germline V gene data show CDR1 as GEAIGNYY and CDR2 as EKD. J was trimmed by 0 bases and V by 3 bases; bases with no gene match: 18. CDR3 size: 20 residues. The CDR3 nucleotides read TGTGCCTGTGACCCCCTTACTGGGGGATCATCCTCCCTTTACACCGATAAACTCATCTTT. This translates into CACDPLTGGSSSLYTDKLIF.

The J segment is TRDJ1; no V gene was assigned. The CDR3 runs to 9 residues. CDR3 sequence (DNA): TGCGCGGGGGCCGATAAACTCATCTTT. Translated: CAGADKLIF.

This clone has more than one count but fewer than ten. A far larger clone differs by one base, so this is likely a read error. This specimen includes other DNA sequences encoding the same CDR3. The genes are TRDV1 and TRDJ1; 7 positions agree with TRDD3. The CDR3 contains 26 residues. Looked up from germline, CDR1 is TSWWSYY and CDR2 is QGS. This CDR3 is CALGPRYYWGLTTSYPFLSYTDKLIF. CDR3 DNA sequence: TGTGCTCTTGGGCCCCGCTACTACTGGGGACTCACTACCAGCTATCCATTTCTTTCTTACACCGATAAGCTCATCTTT.

This clone was picked up many times. It differs at one base from a far larger clone, so likely a read error. Distinct nucleotide sequences in the sample also encode this CDR3. The CDR3 sequence is CACDLLGEETYTDKLIF. DNA of the CDR3: TGTGCCTGTGACCTACTGGGGGAGGAGACCTACACCGATAAACTCATCTTT. The V and J genes are TRDV2 and TRDJ1; 9 nucleotides agree with TRDD3. The CDR3 runs 17 residues. Trimming removed 3 bases from V and 0 bases from J; junction bases left unmatched: 10. Per germline, CDR1 GEAIGNYY and CDR2 EKD.

On this clone itself: A far larger clone is off by one base, so a read error is likely. The same CDR3 also results from other DNA sequences found in this sample. The chain recombines TRDV2 with TRDJ1; 13 bases fit TRDD3. Per the germline V gene, CDR1 is GEAIGNYY and CDR2 is EKD. The CDR3 is 20 residues long. CDR3 region: CACDPLLGDTPFDDTDKLIF. In DNA, the CDR3 is TGTGCCTGTGACCCGTTACTGGGGGATACGCCTTTCGATGACACCGATAAGCTCATCTTT.

Note on this clone: This DNA's translation differs at residue 10 from TCRdb's protein, which comes from a much larger clone; a read error is likely, and the protein shown is translated from the DNA. The chain couples TRDV2 to TRDJ1; 9 bases fit TRDD3. Germline V lookup: CDR1 GEAIGNYY, CDR2 EKD. The V gene end was trimmed by 1 base and the J gene end by 0 bases; junction bases not matched to a gene: 14. The CDR3 totals 19 residues. The CDR3 loop reads CACDTRTGGAPSYTDKLIF. The CDR3 DNA follows: TGTGCCTGTGACACAAGAACTGGGGGAGCGCCATCGTACACCGATAAACTCATCTTT.

Concerning this clone: The junction does not match germline at one end; this may be a read error. V usage is TRDV1 and J usage is TRDJ1; 7 bases match TRDD3. CDR3 length: 21 amino acids. Germline CDR1 reads TSWWSYY; CDR2 reads QGS. CDR3 amino acids: CAIGERGSRRTLGGYTDKLIF. CDR3 in DNA: TGTGCTATTGGGGAAAGGGGCAGCAGACGCACCTTGGGGGGATACACCGATAAACTCATCTTT.

This clone was counted between two and nine times. TCRdb's protein for this DNA is that of a much larger clone and differs from the translation at residues 5 and 11, likely a read error; the protein shown is the DNA translation. V usage is TRDV2 and J usage is TRDJ1; 13 bases are shared with TRDD3. The germline V gene encodes CDR1 GEAIGNYY and CDR2 EKD. V trimming: 3 bases; J trimming: 1 base; junction bases outside the gene matches: 10. CDR3 length: 18 amino acids. CDR3 region: CACDALLGDTLVTDKLIF. The CDR3 nucleotides are TGTGCCTGTGACGCATTACTGGGGGATACGCTTGTCACCGATAAACTCATCTTT.

In its sample, this clone was seen many times. A far larger clone is off by one base, so a read error is likely. The sample holds other DNA sequences that translate to the same CDR3. The CDR3 coding sequence is TGTGCCTGCGACCGACTGGGGGATGCGCTGTACACCGATAAACTCATCTTT. It is translated as CACDRLGDALYTDKLIF. This chain joins TRDV2 and TRDJ1, with TRDD3 matching 10 bases. Germline V CDR1 and CDR2: GEAIGNYY, EKD. This CDR3 is 17 amino acids long. V gave up 7 bases and J gave up 0 bases; unmatched junction bases: 13.

This clone showed up just a few times. This DNA translates differently at residue 12 from the TCRdb protein, which is that of a much larger clone; a read error is likely, and the protein shown is the DNA's own translation. The chain couples TRDV1 to TRDJ1, with 7 bases identical to TRDD3. Germline V gives CDR1 TSWWSYY, CDR2 QGS. V dropped 3 bases and J dropped 1; count of bases not matched to a gene: 14. The CDR3 runs 18 residues. The CDR3 region has the DNA TGTGCTCTTGGGGAGATTTCGCTTGCCTGGGGGGGCACCGATAAACTCATCTTT. This gives the protein CALGEISLAWGGTDKLIF.

This chain joins TRDV1 and TRDJ1; D gene ambiguous. V lost 11 bases, J lost 3 bases, and 28 bases lay in between. The CDR3 runs to 17 residues. CDR1 is TSWWSYY, CDR2 QGS, per germline. The CDR3 DNA reads as TGTGCTAATGGGAAACTAATCACATATAAGGCGGCCGATAAACTCATCTTT. It codes for CANGKLITYKAADKLIF.

This clone has only a few counts. The mismatch at residue 13 between this DNA's translation and the TCRdb protein of a much larger clone likely reflects a read error; the protein shown is translated from the DNA. This chain connects TRDV2 to TRDJ3; 12 bases are shared with TRDD3. V gave up 0 bases and J gave up 2 bases; unmatched junction bases: 10. CDR1 GEAIGNYY and CDR2 EKD come from the germline V gene. CDR3 length: 21 amino acids. The CDR3 DNA reads as TGTGCCTGTGACACCCTTACTGGGGGATACAAGAGCCCCTGGGACACCCGACAGATGTTTTTC. This sequence encodes CACDTLTGGYKSPWDTRQMFF.

As for this clone: The protein recorded in TCRdb matches a much larger clone and deviates from this DNA's translation at residue 7, suggesting a read error; the protein here is obtained by translating the DNA. V usage is TRDV2 and J usage is TRDJ1, with 7 bases identical to TRDD3. This CDR3 is built from 17 residues. J was trimmed by 0 bases and V by 2 bases; bases with no gene match: 11. CDR1 and CDR2 from the germline V gene are GEAIGNYY and EKD. This CDR3 reads CACDKLPGGQYTDKLIF. The CDR3 coding sequence is TGTGCCTGTGACAAATTGCCTGGGGGCCAGTACACCGATAAACTCATCTTT.

Many counts were recorded for this clone. Translating this DNA gives a protein that differs at residue 5 from the TCRdb one, which belongs to a much larger clone; a read error is likely, and the protein shown is this translation. V is TRDV2 and J is TRDJ1; 10 nucleotides agree with TRDD3. CDR3 length equals 17 residues. The V segment lost 5 bases and the J segment 1 base; nucleotides outside the gene matches: 12. Germline CDR1 is GEAIGNYY and CDR2 is EKD. The CDR3 coding sequence is TGTGCCTGTGTGTGGTTGGGGGATACTGGGATCACCGATAAACTCATCTTT. It translates to CACVWLGDTGITDKLIF.

The sample holds many counts of this clone. The rearrangement links TRDV2 to TRDJ1, with a weak D call TRDD3 (5 bases). The length of the CDR3 is 14 residues. V gave up 1 base and J gave up 2 bases, with 10 bases separating them. Germline CDR1 GEAIGNYY, CDR2 EKD. The CDR3 DNA reads TGTGCCTGTGACACGCTCGGGGGGACCGATAAACTCATCTTT. Translation gives CACDTLGGTDKLIF.